This TCR beta chain was sequenced during a study of shared clonotypes between healthy human individuals. CD45RO-negative cells were positively selected for CCR7, leaving out terminally differentiated effector memory CD45RA+ cells. This table comes from immunoSEQ multiplex PCR, and its TCRdb copy is limited to in-frame clones, with some not included. Altogether around 2,100,000 clones are present, roughly 95% being singletons, with the ten largest covering roughly 1.2%. Regarding the study as a whole: Shared across a few donors were around 5% of the naive CD4 clonotypes.

This CDR3 contains 16 residues. Trimming removed 2 bases from V and 5 bases from J, with 22 bases in between. Per the germline V gene, CDR1 is GTSNPN and CDR2 is SVGIG (reference sequence). Comments on this clone: Its antigen is unknown.

Sequenced: naive CD8+ T cells sorted from blood. The rearrangement links TRBV30 to TRBJ2-7, with D perhaps TRBD2 (6 bases). This clonotype was obtained from a man aged 18 to 29 in good health. The CDR3 DNA reads as TGTGCCTGGAGTACAACGCCCGCGGGGCGAGTGGACGAGCAGTACTTC. Translation gives CAWSTTPAGRVDEQYF.